This T cell receptor (beta chain) emerged from a study of identical twins' blood T cells. Via MiXCR, TCRdb re-called the 5' RACE reads, giving one row per CDR3 protein. The table has 350,000 to 450,000 distinct CDR3 sequences, about 28% seen once. The CDR3 contains 15 residues. Germline lookup yields CDR1 MGHDK and CDR2 SYGVNS. The V end lost 6 bases, the J end lost 8 bases, and 17 bases lay between the germline ends. The chain employs TRBV25-1 and TRBJ1-6; D is perhaps TRBD1 (6 bases). This clonotype originated in a woman aged 18 to 49 in good health. Input material: PBMCs. The CDR3 DNA is TGTGCCAGCAGCGAACAATCAGGGGAACATTCACCCCTCCACTTT. This translates into CASSEQSGEHSPLHF.